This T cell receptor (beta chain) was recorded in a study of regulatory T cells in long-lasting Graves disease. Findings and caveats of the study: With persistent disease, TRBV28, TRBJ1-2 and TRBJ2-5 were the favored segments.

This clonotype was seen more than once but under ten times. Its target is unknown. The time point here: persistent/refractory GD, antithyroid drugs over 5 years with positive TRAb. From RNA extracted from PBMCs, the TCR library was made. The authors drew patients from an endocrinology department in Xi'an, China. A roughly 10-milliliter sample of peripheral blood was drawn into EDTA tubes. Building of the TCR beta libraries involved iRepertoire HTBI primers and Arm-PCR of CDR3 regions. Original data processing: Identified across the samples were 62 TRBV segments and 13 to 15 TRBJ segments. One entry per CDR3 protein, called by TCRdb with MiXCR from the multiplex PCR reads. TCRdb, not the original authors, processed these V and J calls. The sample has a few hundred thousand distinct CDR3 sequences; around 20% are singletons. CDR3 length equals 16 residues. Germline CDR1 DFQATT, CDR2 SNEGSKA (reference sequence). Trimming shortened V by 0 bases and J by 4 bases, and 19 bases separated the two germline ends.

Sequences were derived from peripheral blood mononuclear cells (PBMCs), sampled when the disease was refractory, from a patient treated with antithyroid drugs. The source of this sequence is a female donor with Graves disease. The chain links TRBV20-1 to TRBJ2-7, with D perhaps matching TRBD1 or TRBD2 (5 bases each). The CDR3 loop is CSARDASRDPTYEQYF. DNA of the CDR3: TGCAGTGCTAGAGATGCTTCGAGGGACCCGACGTACGAGCAGTACTTC.